This T cell receptor beta chain was profiled in a study of CD8+ T cells in alopecia areata. cDNA reverse transcribed from extracted RNA served as the sequencing template. TCRdb's table, derived via immunoSEQ multiplex PCR, lists solely in-frame clones and lacks some. The table has some 150,000 clones, under 60% seen once. Study outcomes and limitations: In scalp samples, resident alphabeta T cells of normal skin are also sequenced.

A note on this clone: Its target is not known.

This sample comprised CD4+ T cells sorted from blood, obtained at week 0. This TCR derives from a human donor with alopecia areata.

The CDR3 DNA reads TGCGCCAGCAGCCAGCCGGACAGGGGCGGCTATGGCTACACCTTC. This codes for CASSQPDRGGYGYTF. The rearrangement joins TRBV4-1 to TRBJ1-2; TRBD1 matches 9 bases. The V and J ends lost 3 bases and 4 bases, in that order; junction bases with no gene match: 6. The V gene's germline CDR1 is MGHRA and CDR2 YSYEKL. The CDR3 is 15 residues long.